The entry below describes one TCR beta chain. Its antigen remains unidentified. CDR3 length: 14 amino acids. From germline, CDR1 is WSHSY and CDR2 SAAADI. V lost 6 bases and J lost 8; bases outside the gene matches: 9. These data belong to a study of identical twins. Findings and limits, study-wide: Researchers reported weaker excess twin sharing in beta out-of-frame sequences.

TCRdb fed the 5' RACE reads into MiXCR, producing one record per CDR3 protein. The data hold roughly 1.6 million distinct CDR3 sequences, with under 35% observed a single time. V is TRBV10-2 and J is TRBJ2-1; 8 nucleotides line up with TRBD2. Source material: cord blood. The receptor's source is a newborn girl in good health. The CDR3 DNA follows: TGCGCCAGCAGCCGTCGGACTAGCACCGATGAGCAGTTCTTC. Its translation: CASSRRTSTDEQFF.